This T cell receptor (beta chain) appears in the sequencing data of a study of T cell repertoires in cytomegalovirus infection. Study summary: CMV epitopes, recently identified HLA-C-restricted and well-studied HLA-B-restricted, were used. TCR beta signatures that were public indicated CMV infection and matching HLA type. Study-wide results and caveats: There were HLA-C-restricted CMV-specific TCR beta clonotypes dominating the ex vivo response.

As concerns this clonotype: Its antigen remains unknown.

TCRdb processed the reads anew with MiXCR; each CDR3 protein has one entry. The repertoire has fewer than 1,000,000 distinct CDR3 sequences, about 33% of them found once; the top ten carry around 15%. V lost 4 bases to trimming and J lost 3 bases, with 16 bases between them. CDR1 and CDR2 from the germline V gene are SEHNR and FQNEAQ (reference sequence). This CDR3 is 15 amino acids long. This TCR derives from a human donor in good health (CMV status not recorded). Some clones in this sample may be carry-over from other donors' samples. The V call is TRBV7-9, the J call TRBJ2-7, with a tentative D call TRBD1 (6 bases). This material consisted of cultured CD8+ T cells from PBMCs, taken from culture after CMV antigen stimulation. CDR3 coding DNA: TGTGCCAGCAGCTCGGACACAGGGCACAACTACGAGCAGTACTTC. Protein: CASSSDTGHNYEQYF.